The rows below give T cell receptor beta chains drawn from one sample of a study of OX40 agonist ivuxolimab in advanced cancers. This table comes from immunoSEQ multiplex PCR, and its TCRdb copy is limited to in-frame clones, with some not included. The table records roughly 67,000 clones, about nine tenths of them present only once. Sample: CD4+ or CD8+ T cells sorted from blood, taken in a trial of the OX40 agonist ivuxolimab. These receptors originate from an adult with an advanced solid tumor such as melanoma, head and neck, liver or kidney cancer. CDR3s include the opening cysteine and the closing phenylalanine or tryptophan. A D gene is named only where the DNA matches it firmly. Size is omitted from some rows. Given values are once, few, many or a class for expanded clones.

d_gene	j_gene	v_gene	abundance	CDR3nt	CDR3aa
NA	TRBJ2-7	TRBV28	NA	TGTGCCAGCAGGTCAGGGAACGGCAACGAGCAGTACTTC	CASRSGNGNEQYF
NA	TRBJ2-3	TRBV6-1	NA	TGTGCCAGCAGTGGACCAAGGACGGGGGGCGTGGATACGCAGTATTTT	CASSGPRTGGVDTQYF
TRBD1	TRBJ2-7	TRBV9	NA	TGTGCCAGCTCGGGGCAGGGGGCCTACGAGCAGTACTTC	CASSGQGAYEQYF
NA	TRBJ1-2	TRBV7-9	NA	TGTGCCAGCAGCTCCACCGGGGGGGAATGGTATGGCTACACCTTC	CASSSTGGEWYGYTF
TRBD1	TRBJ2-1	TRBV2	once	TGTGCCAGCACCCGCCGCTCACAGGGGGCTGTCCCGGGGAATGAGCAGTTCTTC	CASTRRSQGAVPGNEQFF
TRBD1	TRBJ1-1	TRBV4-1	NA	TGCGCCAGCGCCTTGCTGACAGGGGGTGACACTGAAGCTTTCTTT	CASALLTGGDTEAFF
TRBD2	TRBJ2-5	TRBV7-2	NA	TGTGCCAGCAGCTTGACCTGGACTAGCGGGGGGTACCAAGAGACCCAGTACTTC	CASSLTWTSGGYQETQYF
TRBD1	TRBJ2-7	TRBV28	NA	TGTGCCAGCAACCGACAGGGGGACTACGAGCAGTACTTC	CASNRQGDYEQYF
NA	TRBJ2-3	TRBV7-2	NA	TGTGCCAGCAGCTTAGCGGGTGGGGCGAGGACAGATACGCAGTATTTT	CASSLAGGARTDTQYF
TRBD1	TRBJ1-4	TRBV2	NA	TGTGCCAGCAGAGAACAGGGGACTAATAATGAAAAACTGTTTTTT	CASREQGTNNEKLFF
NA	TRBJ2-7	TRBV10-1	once	TGCGCCAGCAGTGAGGGGCTAGTTGGCGCCTACGAGCAGTACTTC	CASSEGLVGAYEQYF
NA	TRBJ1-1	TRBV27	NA	TGTGCCAACAGTTTAAATAACAGAGGGAACACTGAAGCTTTCTTT	CANSLNNRGNTEAFF
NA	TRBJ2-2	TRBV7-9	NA	TGTGCCAGCAGCTTAGGTTGGCAGGAGGAGAACACCGGGGAGCTGTTTTTT	CASSLGWQEENTGELFF
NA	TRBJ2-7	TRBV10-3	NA	TGTGCCATCAGTGAGCCCCGAGCGGCCTACGAGCAGTACTTC	CAISEPRAAYEQYF
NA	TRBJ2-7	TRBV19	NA	TGTGCCAGTAGTATAAGCAGCCGCTACGAGCAGTACTTC	CASSISSRYEQYF
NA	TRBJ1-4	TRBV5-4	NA	TGTGCCAGCAGCATAGAAGGGAAACTGTTTTTT	CASSIEGKLFF
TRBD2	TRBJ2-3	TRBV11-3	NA	TGTGCCAGCAGCACCAGACGGACTAGCGGGAGTTCAGATACGCAGTATTTT	CASSTRRTSGSSDTQYF
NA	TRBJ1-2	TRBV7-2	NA	TGTGCCAGCAGCTTAGTTTCGGGCGAGCTCTATGGCTACACCTTC	CASSLVSGELYGYTF
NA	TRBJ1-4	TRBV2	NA	TGTGCCAGCAGTGTAGGGCAGAAACTGTTTTTT	CASSVGQKLFF
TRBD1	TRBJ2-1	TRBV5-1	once	TGCGCCAGTTCCAGGGGGTCATTGAATGAGCAGTTCTTC	CASSRGSLNEQFF
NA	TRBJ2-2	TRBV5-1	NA	TGCGCCAGTTCGGGAGCGACGGCCGGGGAGCTGTTTTTT	CASSGATAGELFF
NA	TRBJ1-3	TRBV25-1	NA	TGTGCCAGCAGTGCCGGAAACACCATATATTTT	CASSAGNTIYF
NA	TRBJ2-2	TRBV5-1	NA	TGCGCCAGCAGCTTGACAGGCCCGAACACCGGGGAGCTGTTTTTT	CASSLTGPNTGELFF
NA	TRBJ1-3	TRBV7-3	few	TGTGCCAGCAGCTTACCCCCGAATGTAAAGTTCACCATATATTTT	CASSLPPNVKFTIYF
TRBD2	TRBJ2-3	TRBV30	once	TGTGCCCGAGGGACTAGCGGGAAGGCAGATACGCAGTATTTT	CARGTSGKADTQYF
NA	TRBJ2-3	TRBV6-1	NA	TGTGCCAGCAGCGAGAACAGGGCCGGGGCAGATACGCAGTATTTT	CASSENRAGADTQYF
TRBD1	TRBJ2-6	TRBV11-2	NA	TGTGCCAGCAGCTTAACAGGACAGGGCCATTTCAACGTCCTGACTTTC	CASSLTGQGHFNVLTF
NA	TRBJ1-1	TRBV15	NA	TGTGCCACCAGCAGAGATCGAGGATACACTGAAGCTTTCTTT	CATSRDRGYTEAFF